The 24 T cell receptor beta chains listed next were all sequenced from one sample in a study of blood T cells in healthy people across ages. Combining a sample-barcoded 5' primer with a J-beta primer mix, a second PCR ran for about 7 to 11 cycles. MiXCR, run by TCRdb on the 5' RACE reads, gives a single entry per CDR3 protein. The data contain 1.5 million to 2 million distinct CDR3 sequences, roughly 49% of them singletons. Sequencing was carried out using blood. These receptors all stem from a middle-aged woman in good health.

The rearrangement joins TRBV18 to TRBJ2-1; 13 bases are a match to TRBD2. Germline V gene lookup returns CDR1 KGHSH and CDR2 LQKENI. The trim removed 5 bases at V and 1 base at J, leaving 5 bases unmatched. There are 17 residues in the CDR3. Written as DNA, the CDR3 is TGTGCCAGCTCAAATCCGGGACTAGCGGGGTCCTACAATGAGCAGTTCTTC. Its translation is CASSNPGLAGSYNEQFF.

The CDR3 DNA reads TGTGCCAGCAGCATGGGACAGGGGGCGAGTGAGCAGTTCTTC. The encoded protein is CASSMGQGASEQFF. The chain employs TRBV5-6 and TRBJ2-1; 12 bases are a match to TRBD1. V lost 4 bases, J lost 9 bases, and 5 bases stayed unmatched. Germline CDR1 SGHDT, CDR2 YYEEEE. The CDR3 loop spans 14 amino acids. Drawing the rest from reference TRBV5-6 and TRBJ2-1, the complete variable domain is DAGVTQSPTHLIKTRGQQVTLRCSPKSGHDTVSWYQQALGQGPQFIFQYYEEEERQRGNFPDRFSGHQFPNYSSELNVNALLLGDSALYLCASSMGQGASEQFFGPGTRLTVL.

The rearrangement joins TRBV20-1 to TRBJ1-5, with TRBD1 as a possible D gene (5 bases). Between the trimmed V and J ends, which lost 5 bases and 4 bases, there was a span of 12 bases. The length of the CDR3 is 13 residues. The germline V gene encodes CDR1 DFQATT and CDR2 SNEGSKA (reference sequence). The CDR3 spells CSASRGQNQPQHF. In DNA form, the CDR3 reads TGCAGTGCTTCGCGGGGCCAAAATCAGCCCCAGCATTTT.

The rearrangement links TRBV18 to TRBJ2-5, with TRBD1 identical over 8 bases. CDR3 length: 15 residues. V gave up 0 bases and J gave up 11 bases; unmatched junction bases: 11. Germline V CDR1 and CDR2: KGHSH, LQKENI. Here the CDR3 reads CASSPPDRGTGEQYF. CDR3 DNA: TGTGCCAGCTCACCACCGGACCGAGGGACAGGTGAGCAGTACTTC.

A note on this clonotype: One end of the junction varies from germline; a read error may be responsible. This chain connects TRBV20-1 to TRBJ1-2; TRBD1 matches at 9 bases. This CDR3 has 15 amino acids. Germline loops: CDR1 DFQATT, CDR2 SNEGSKA (reference sequence). CDR3 coding DNA: TGCAGTGCAACAGGGGGCGAACCCGGCTCGTATGACTACACCTTC. Translating it yields CSATGGEPGSYDYTF.

The gene calls are TRBV28 and TRBJ1-2; 7 nucleotides line up with TRBD1. With V trimmed by 2 bases and J by 4 bases, 4 bases remained unmatched. CDR1 and CDR2 (germline): MDHEN, SYDVKM. The CDR3 length is 14 residues. CDR3: CASSLPTGSYGYTF. The CDR3 nucleotides read TGTGCCAGCAGTTTACCGACAGGGTCCTATGGCTACACCTTC.

This clonotype was observed a few times. This chain connects TRBV7-9 to TRBJ2-7, with 10 bases matching TRBD1. V was pared by 1 base and J by 5 bases, with 8 bases of the junction left unmatched. In germline, CDR1 is SEHNR, CDR2 FQNEAQ (reference sequence). The CDR3 extends over 16 amino acids. The CDR3 DNA sequence: TGTGCCAGCAGCTTAGGTGTGGGACAGGGGCACGACGAGCAGTACTTC. Protein product: CASSLGVGQGHDEQYF.

The rearrangement uses TRBV28 and TRBJ2-5, with 7 bases that match TRBD2. V gave up 3 bases and J gave up 2 bases; unmatched junction bases: 24. The germline V gene has CDR1 MDHEN and CDR2 SYDVKM. The CDR3 has 21 amino acids. CDR3 residues: CASSFPHPLWGGSGLQETQYF. In DNA form, the CDR3 reads TGTGCCAGCAGTTTCCCTCATCCATTGTGGGGGGGGAGTGGACTTCAAGAGACCCAGTACTTC.

This clonotype occurred once. The chain's CDR3 is CASNSLGTSSTDTQYF. In DNA form, the CDR3 reads TGCGCCAGCAACTCTCTCGGGACAAGTAGCACAGATACGCAGTATTTT. The chain couples TRBV5-1 to TRBJ2-3; D possibly corresponds to TRBD1 (6 bases). V dropped 6 bases and J dropped 0 bases, with 17 bases sitting between them. Germline-derived CDR1 and CDR2 are SGHRS and YFSETQ. CDR3 length: 16 amino acids.

The J gene is TRBJ2-1, the V gene TRBV14; D may be TRBD2 (5 bases). Germline V CDR1 and CDR2: SGHDN, FVKESK. The V end lost 3 bases, the J end lost 9 bases, and 18 bases lay between the germline ends. The CDR3 is made up of 15 amino acids. The DNA of the CDR3 is TGTGCCAGCAGCCAGCTGACTACCCGGCGCGGTGAGCAGTTCTTC. Residues: CASSQLTTRRGEQFF.

The rearrangement uses TRBV18 and TRBJ2-1; 15 positions agree with TRBD2. The V gene end was trimmed by 2 bases and the J gene end by 0 bases; junction bases not matched to a gene: 20. This CDR3 contains 24 residues. CDR1 is KGHSH, CDR2 LQKENI, per germline. CDR3 sequence reads: CASSPFPPGFSGLAGGSSYNEQFF. Here the CDR3 DNA reads TGTGCCAGCTCACCATTTCCCCCCGGGTTCAGCGGACTAGCGGGGGGGAGCTCCTACAATGAGCAGTTCTTC.

This clonotype occurred a few times. Germline is not matched at one junction end, which may reflect a read error. V gene TRBV7-7 combines with J gene TRBJ2-5, with TRBD1 identical over 8 bases. CDR3 size: 15 residues. Germline V CDR1 and CDR2: SSHAT, FNYEAQ (reference sequence). The CDR3 coding sequence is TGTGCTAGCAGCTCTGTCCCGGGACAGGTAGAGACCCAGTACTTC. The encoded protein is CASSSVPGQVETQYF.

The chain carries TRBV6-5 and TRBJ2-1; possibly TRBD2 for D (7 bases). The CDR3 spans 14 residues. Deletions cut 2 bases from V and 10 bases from J, with 15 bases between. Germline V lookup: CDR1 MNHEY, CDR2 SVGAGI. CDR3 sequence (DNA): TGTGCCAGCAGTTACGGCGGGGGCCGGGGAGAGCAGTTCTTC. This encodes CASSYGGGRGEQFF.

Only one count was recorded for this clonotype. V is TRBV4-1 and J is TRBJ1-5; the D is unclear. The CDR3 loop spans 15 amino acids. Per the germline V gene, CDR1 is MGHRA and CDR2 is YSYEKL. Trimming pared 2 bases from V and 0 bases from J, leaving 8 bases between. The CDR3 sequence: CASSQTALSNQPQHF. In nucleotides, the CDR3 is TGCGCCAGCAGCCAAACGGCACTTAGCAATCAGCCCCAGCATTTT.

This rearrangement joins TRBV7-8 to TRBJ2-3; 9 bases are shared with TRBD2. In germline, CDR1 is SGHVS, CDR2 FQNEAQ. J gave up 5 bases and V 8 bases, and 11 bases lay outside the gene matches. The CDR3 runs 15 residues. The CDR3 region is CASARSAGGGDTQYF. DNA for the CDR3: TGTGCCAGCGCCCGGTCGGCGGGGGGGGGAGATACGCAGTATTTT.

The V gene is TRBV11-1, the J gene TRBJ2-3; TRBD2 agrees at 11 bases. The junction had 10 bases not matched to a gene; V was cut back by 5 bases and J by 6 bases. CDR3 length equals 16 residues. The germline V gene has CDR1 SGHAT and CDR2 FQDESV (reference sequence). CDR3 protein: CASSTRLAGFEDTQYF. The CDR3 DNA reads TGTGCCAGCAGCACCCGACTAGCGGGGTTTGAGGATACGCAGTATTTT.

This rearrangement joins TRBV7-9 to TRBJ2-7; D could derive from TRBD1 or TRBD2 (6 bases each). Germline-derived CDR1 and CDR2 are SEHNR and FQNEAQ (reference sequence). V lost 5 bases to trimming and J lost 4 bases, with 24 bases between them. The CDR3 covers 17 residues. CDR3 loop: CASSRLRDNPHLYEQYF. The DNA of the CDR3 is TGTGCCAGCAGCCGATTGCGGGACAACCCGCACTTATACGAGCAGTACTTC.

This chain links TRBV20-1 with TRBJ2-1; 7 bases map to TRBD1. Germline lookup yields CDR1 DFQATT and CDR2 SNEGSKA (reference sequence). Losses at the gene ends were 3 bases for V and 9 bases for J; bases not matched to a gene: 11. The CDR3 spans 14 residues. The CDR3 DNA is TGCAGTGCTAGGGCCCCGACAGGGAGCAGTGAGCAGTTCTTC. Residues: CSARAPTGSSEQFF.

This clonotype was observed a handful of times. The chain employs TRBV29-1 and TRBJ2-1; 7 nucleotides line up with TRBD2. The V segment lost 8 bases and the J segment 6 bases; nucleotides outside the gene matches: 7. The V gene's germline CDR1 is SQVTM and CDR2 ANQGSEA. CDR3 length equals 12 residues. CDR3 loop: CSTLGGINEQFF. The CDR3 DNA follows: TGCAGCACCCTGGGAGGGATCAATGAGCAGTTCTTC.

This rearrangement joins TRBV28 to TRBJ1-4, with no clear D. The CDR3 covers 15 residues. The germline V gene encodes CDR1 MDHEN and CDR2 SYDVKM. With 7 bases removed from V and 0 bases from J, the gap between germline ends came to 12 bases. CDR3 amino acids: CASTGPIATNEKLFF. The CDR3 coding sequence is TGTGCCAGCACCGGGCCAATTGCAACTAATGAAAAACTGTTTTTT.

The chain recombines TRBV5-1 with TRBJ2-2; D gene ambiguous. The CDR3 is 16 residues long. CDR1 is SGHRS and CDR2 is YFSETQ in the germline V gene. V dropped 4 bases and J dropped 0 bases, with 13 bases sitting between them. CDR3 protein: CASSRKGASNTGELFF. The CDR3 coding sequence is TGCGCCAGCAGCCGCAAGGGTGCCTCGAACACCGGGGAGCTGTTTTTT.

There are a few counts of this clonotype. V usage is TRBV7-2 and J usage is TRBJ2-7; TRBD1 matches 7 bases. This CDR3 contains 16 residues. Germline-derived CDR1 and CDR2 are SGHTA and FQGNSA. Trimming cost V 1 base and J 1 base; bases outside gene matches: 7. The CDR3 is CASSLEGHRGSYEQYF. The CDR3 bases are TGTGCCAGCAGCTTAGAAGGACACAGGGGTTCCTACGAGCAGTACTTC.

This clonotype was counted a few times. This chain uses TRBV29-1 with TRBJ2-1; no firm D call. CDR3 length equals 12 residues. The V end was cut by 2 bases, the J end by 6 bases, with 8 bases between. Germline V lookup: CDR1 SQVTM, CDR2 ANQGSEA. CDR3 coding DNA: TGCAGCGTTGAATTGTATACCAATGAGCAGTTCTTC. This encodes CSVELYTNEQFF.

The chain combines TRBV28 with TRBJ2-3; TRBD2 matches 15 bases. The CDR3 length is 20 residues. The V segment lost 0 bases and the J segment 4 bases; nucleotides outside the gene matches: 11. Per germline, CDR1 MDHEN and CDR2 SYDVKM. The CDR3 loop is CASSLWVTGTSGGLADTQYF. The DNA of the CDR3 is TGTGCCAGCAGTTTATGGGTGACCGGGACTAGCGGGGGGTTGGCAGATACGCAGTATTTT.